A selection of T cell receptor beta chains follows, all from one sample in a study of cytomegalovirus exposure and HLA in healthy donors. TCRdb's copy holds only in-frame clones and misses some; the assay was immunoSEQ multiplex PCR. The profile shows about 110,000 clones, more than 70% of them singletons. Specimen: PBMCs. The receptors stem from a young woman in good health and CMV-seronegative. Each CDR3 is given with its conserved first and last residue. A D gene is named only where the DNA matches it firmly. Clone sizes are given selectively: once, few, many, or a class where the clone is expanded.

TRBV6-8	TRBD1	TRBJ2-1	NA	TGTGCCAGCAGTTACTTACTGTCCCGGGACAGGGGCCTGGTCTATCAGCAGTTCTTC	CASSYLLSRDRGLVYQQFF
TRBV7-2	NA	TRBJ2-7	NA	TGTGCCAGCAGCCGCCCGGACAGCTACGAGCAGTACTTC	CASSRPDSYEQYF
TRBV27	NA	TRBJ1-2	NA	TGTGCCAGCAGACTACAGGGAAACTATGGCTACACCTTC	CASRLQGNYGYTF
TRBV29-1	NA	TRBJ2-7	NA	TGCAGCCCTGATATAGCGGCTTCCTACGAGCAGTACTTC	CSPDIAASYEQYF
TRBV5-1	NA	TRBJ2-3	NA	TGCGCCAGCAGCCTTGACAGAGGCACAGATACGCAGTATTTT	CASSLDRGTDTQYF
TRBV16	NA	TRBJ2-6	NA	TGTGCCAGCAGCCAATCTTTCACAGGCCGTAGCTCTGGGGCCAACGTCCTGACTTTC	CASSQSFTGRSSGANVLTF
TRBV5-6	TRBD1	TRBJ2-1	once	TGTGCCAGCAGCGGATCAGGACAGGGCGATGAGCAGTTCTTC	CASSGSGQGDEQFF
TRBV7-2	TRBD2	TRBJ2-4	NA	TGTGCCAGCAGCGTAGCGGGGCTAGCCAAAAACATTCAGTACTTC	CASSVAGLAKNIQYF
TRBV12-5	NA	TRBJ2-1	NA	TGTGCTAGTGGTTCGCTCGGACAGCCATACAATGAGCAGTTCTTC	CASGSLGQPYNEQFF
TRBV9	TRBD1	TRBJ2-2	NA	TGTGCCAGCAGCGAGGACAGGGGGTCAGGCACCGGGGAGCTGTTTTTT	CASSEDRGSGTGELFF
TRBV7-3	NA	TRBJ2-3	NA	TGTGCCAGCAGCTTAAGCCCCGGGGCAGATACGCAGTATTTT	CASSLSPGADTQYF
TRBV7-9	NA	TRBJ2-2	NA	TGTGCCAGCAGCGGACACAGGGCCTTGAACACCGGGGAGCTGTTTTTT	CASSGHRALNTGELFF
TRBV6-5	TRBD1	TRBJ2-7	NA	TGTGCCAGCAGTCTGGGACAGGAAGCACACGAGCAGTACTTC	CASSLGQEAHEQYF
TRBV7-8	TRBD1	TRBJ2-7	NA	TGTGCCAGCAGCTTACCAGGACAGGGGGTCTACGAGCAGTACTTC	CASSLPGQGVYEQYF
TRBV19	TRBD2	TRBJ2-3	NA	TGTGCCAGTAAGGTCTCAGGACTAGTAGATACGCAGTATTTT	CASKVSGLVDTQYF